Listed below are T cell receptor beta chains from one sample, sequenced in a study of metastatic and nonmetastatic thyroid tumors. TCRdb re-called clones from the PCR reads using MiXCR. The sample carries roughly 8,000 clones, less than 35% recorded once. Sequencing used tumor tissue. The origin of the receptors is a female donor with papillary thyroid cancer or a benign thyroid nodule (not recorded which). Some clones in this sample may be carry-over from other donors' samples. CDR3s include the opening cysteine and the closing phenylalanine or tryptophan. The D gene is left open where the match is weak. Clone size is shown for a subset of rows, as once, few, many or a class of expanded clone.

d_gene	j_gene	abundance	v_gene	CDR3nt	CDR3aa
-	TRBJ1-1	-	TRBV11-2	TGTGCCAGCAGCCGACAGCGGGGAGACATAATGAACACTGAAGCTTTCTTT	CASSRQRGDIMNTEAFF
-	TRBJ2-3	many	TRBV25-1	TGTGCCAGCAGCCCCAAAAGAGAGACAGAGAACACAGATACGCAGTATTTT	CASSPKRETENTDTQYF
-	TRBJ1-5	medium-sized	TRBV6-2/TRBV6-3	TGTGCCAGCAGTTACACAGGCAATCAGCCCCAGCATTTT	CASSYTGNQPQHF
TRBD2	TRBJ2-2	large	TRBV6-1	TGTGCCAGCAGTCACAAAGGACTAGCGGGCACCGGGGAGCTGTTTTTT	CASSHKGLAGTGELFF
TRBD1	TRBJ1-2	medium-sized	TRBV20-1	TGCAGTGCTTTTCTGAGGGGGCTAGGCTACACCTTC	CSAFLRGLGYTF
-	TRBJ2-1	-	TRBV12-5	TGTGCTAGTTCCGGGACATCCTCCTACAATGAGCCGTTCTTC	CASSGTSSYNEPFF
-	TRBJ2-6	-	TRBV30	TGTGCCTGGTGTGTATCGTCAGGTGGGGACGACGTCCTGACTTTC	CAWCVSSGGDDVLTF
TRBD2	TRBJ2-3	-	TRBV9	TGTGCCAGCAGCGCTCGTCCACTAGCGGGAGTCACCGCGGATACGCAGTATTTT	CASSARPLAGVTADTQYF
-	TRBJ1-1	-	TRBV20-1	TGCAGTGCTAGAGGGGAAGGACTCGCGAACACTGAAGCTTTCTTT	CSARGEGLANTEAFF
TRBD2	TRBJ2-1	-	TRBV6-1	TGTGCCAGCAGGAGAGGACTAGCGGGTGACAATGAGCAGTTCTTC	CASRRGLAGDNEQFF
-	TRBJ2-1	-	TRBV11-3	TGTGCCAGCAGCTCCCGGGACGCGCAGTTCTTC	CASSSRDAQFF
-	TRBJ2-2	-	TRBV5-1	TGCGCCAGCAGCAATCTCGGAGGGACAGTCAACACCGGGGAGCTGTTTTTT	CASSNLGGTVNTGELFF
TRBD1	TRBJ2-7	-	TRBV11-2	TGTGCCAGCAGCCCTCGACAGGGTCCATGCTACGAGCAGTACTTC	CASSPRQGPCYEQYF
TRBD1	TRBJ2-7	medium-sized	TRBV25-1	TGTGCCAGCAGTGAAGAACCGGGACAGGGGGCAGACGAGCAGTACTTC	CASSEEPGQGADEQYF
-	TRBJ1-4	few	TRBV3-1	TGTGCCAGCCAGAGGCAGGCCAGGGAAAAACTGTTTTTT	CASQRQAREKLFF
TRBD1	TRBJ2-7	-	TRBV20-1	TGCAGTGCTATAGGGACAGGGGAGAGGGTTCCAAGTCCCTACGAGCAGTACTTC	CSAIGTGERVPSPYEQYF
TRBD1	TRBJ2-2	-	TRBV20-1	TGCAGTGCTAGAGGGACAGGGGACACCGGGGAGCTGTTTTTT	CSARGTGDTGELFF
-	TRBJ1-1	-	TRBV9	TGTGCCAGCAGCGTAGTATCGGGGAGTAAAGCTTTCTTT	CASSVVSGSKAFF
TRBD2	TRBJ2-1	medium-sized	TRBV2	TGTGCCAGCAGTGATATGTGGTCGACTAGCAGCTACAATGAGCAGTTCTTC	CASSDMWSTSSYNEQFF
-	TRBJ2-2	-	TRBV7-3	TGTGCCAGCAGCCCCCGTCCGGGGGAGCTGTTTTTT	CASSPRPGELFF
TRBD2	TRBJ2-5	once	TRBV6-1	TGTGCCAGCAGCCCCCAGCCCCGGACTAGACAACAAGAGACCCAGTACTTC	CASSPQPRTRQQETQYF
TRBD2	TRBJ2-1	-	TRBV6-1	TGTGCCAGCAGACTAGCGGATAACAATGAGCAGTTCTTC	CASRLADNNEQFF
TRBD2	TRBJ2-1	medium-sized	TRBV6-2/TRBV6-3	TGTGCCAGCCGACTAGCGGGAGAAGATGAGCAGTTCTTC	CASRLAGEDEQFF
-	TRBJ1-6	few	TRBV28	TGTGCCAGCACCGGGTATCCCTTTAATTCACCCCTCCACTTT	CASTGYPFNSPLHF
-	TRBJ1-1	-	TRBV30	TGTGCCTGGAGTGTGATGGGGGGCACTGAAGCTTTCTTT	CAWSVMGGTEAFF
TRBD1	TRBJ1-1	-	TRBV14	TGTGCCAGCAGCCCCCGACAGGGGGGAAACACTGAAGCTTTCTTT	CASSPRQGGNTEAFF
-	TRBJ2-2	-	TRBV6-1	TGTGCCAGCAGTCAGAGGGCAGGGATGAACACCGGGGAGCTGTTTTTT	CASSQRAGMNTGELFF
-	TRBJ2-5	many	TRBV20-1	TGCAGTGCTAGACTAGCCGGGAAAGAGACCCAGTACTTC	CSARLAGKETQYF
TRBD1	TRBJ2-5	few	TRBV6-1	TGTGCCAGCGAATCCCGACAGGGGCTACAAGAGACCCAGTACTTC	CASESRQGLQETQYF
-	TRBJ2-7	-	TRBV19	TGTGCCAGTATTTGTATGCCATCTTCCTACGAGCAGTACTTC	CASICMPSSYEQYF
-	TRBJ2-1	-	TRBV30	TGTGCCGGGGGGGGCCTTTACAATGAGCAGTTCTTC	CAGGGLYNEQFF